This T cell receptor (beta chain) was found in a study of cytomegalovirus exposure and HLA in healthy donors. Study summary: When roughly 420 donors were genotyped, more than 70% of them were found to fall in the Caucasian-associated ancestry cluster.

Use of 60 Vbeta and 13 Jbeta primers characterized the PCR. Data came from immunoSEQ multiplex PCR; TCRdb stores just in-frame clones and leaves some out. The sample includes some 170,000 clones, nearly 80% of them seen just once. Overall study findings and caveats: Immune exposure information comprised only CMV serostatus.

As concerns this clone: Its specificity is unknown.

The sequence derives from a female donor in good health and CMV-seronegative. Sequenced input: PBMCs.

The DNA of the CDR3 is TGTGCCAGCAGCACCACCCCGGGAGGGGGCTCTGGGAAACTGTTTTTT. Translating it yields CASSTTPGGGSGKLFF. The chain is built from TRBV7-2 and TRBJ1-4; TRBD1 matches at 7 bases. Germline V lookup: CDR1 SGHTA, CDR2 FQGNSA. The CDR3 is 16 amino acids. The trim removed 5 bases at V and 11 bases at J, leaving 17 bases unmatched.